Shown below are 30 T cell receptor beta chains from a single sample sequenced in a study of PD-L1 blockade in urothelial cancer. As to time point: pretreatment peripheral blood. The assay was immunoSEQ multiplex PCR, and TCRdb's table has in-frame clones only and misses some. The table has just under 40,000 clones, roughly nine tenths seen once. Sequenced here: PBMCs, sampled around atezolizumab (anti-PD-L1) treatment. The origin of the receptors is a woman aged 55 to 70 with urothelial cancer.

The chain combines TRBV6-5 with TRBJ2-7; 10 bases are a match to TRBD1. The CDR3 sequence is 16 residues long. The junction had 7 bases not matched to a gene; V was cut back by 0 bases and J by 5 bases. Looked up from germline, CDR1 is MNHEY and CDR2 is SVGAGI. The CDR3 loop is CASSYSEGDRGNEQYF. CDR3 DNA: TGTGCCAGCAGTTACTCAGAGGGGGACAGGGGAAACGAGCAGTACTTC.

This clone qualifies as large (0.1 to 1%). The V and J genes are TRBV9 and TRBJ1-1, with 11 bases aligning to TRBD1. Germline CDR1 SGDLS, CDR2 YYNGEE. J was trimmed by 5 bases and V by 3 bases; bases with no gene match: 12. CDR3 size: 17 residues. CDR3 residues: CASSEGTGGLTDTEAFF. In DNA, the CDR3 is TGTGCCAGCAGCGAAGGGACAGGGGGGTTAACCGATACTGAAGCTTTCTTT.

This chain uses TRBV6-4 with TRBJ2-7, with unresolved D. Germline V gene data show CDR1 as MRHNA and CDR2 as SNTAGT. CDR3 size: 10 residues. Trimming removed 5 bases from V and 5 bases from J, with 4 bases in between. As DNA, the CDR3 is TGTGCCAGCAGTCAGAACGAGCAGTACTTC. Its protein is CASSQNEQYF.

V usage is TRBV27 and J usage is TRBJ2-7; D is possibly TRBD2 (5 bases). Germline CDR1 is MNHEY and CDR2 is SMNVEV (reference sequence). V was pared by 2 bases and J by 4 bases, with 15 bases between. The CDR3 has 15 amino acids. The CDR3 coding sequence is TGTGCCAGCAGTTTAACGGGGATGAGGGAGTACGAGCAGTACTTC. Amino acid sequence: CASSLTGMREYEQYF.

The chain combines TRBV5-1 with TRBJ2-5; possibly TRBD2 for D (5 bases). The CDR3 sequence is 15 residues long. Germline V gene lookup returns CDR1 SGHRS and CDR2 YFSETQ. V was trimmed by 5 bases and J by 1 base, leaving 15 bases between them. The CDR3 DNA reads as TGCGCCAGCAGGTGGACTCCGGGGATCCAAGAGACCCAGTACTTC. Residues: CASRWTPGIQETQYF.

This rearrangement joins TRBV5-4 to TRBJ1-1; a weak D match, TRBD1 (6 bases). Germline V gives CDR1 SGHNT, CDR2 YYREEE (reference sequence). The CDR3 extends over 13 amino acids. Trimming cost V 4 bases and J 7 bases, with 14 bases left between them. The CDR3 sequence is CASSAQGTNEAFF. CDR3 bases: TGTGCCAGCAGCGCACAGGGTACTAATGAAGCTTTCTTT. Supplemented by reference TRBV5-4 and TRBJ1-1, the full variable domain reads ETGVTQSPTHLIKTRGQQVTLRCSSQSGHNTVSWYQQALGQGPQFIFQYYREEENGRGNFPPRFSGLQFPNYSSELNVNALELDDSALYLCASSAQGTNEAFFGQGTRLTVV.

This clone came up a few times. The chain joins TRBV28 to TRBJ2-1, with 14 bases fitting TRBD2. V was clipped by 0 bases and J by 7 bases; unmatched bases: 11. Germline loops: CDR1 MDHEN, CDR2 SYDVKM. The CDR3 is made up of 19 amino acids. The CDR3 DNA reads as TGTGCCAGCAGTTTATGGATACGTGGACTAGCGGGAGGAGCAAATGAGCAGTTCTTC. Encoded protein: CASSLWIRGLAGGANEQFF.

The chain joins TRBV14 to TRBJ2-7, with D unresolved. The CDR3 covers 13 residues. Trimming shortened V by 0 bases and J by 2 bases, and 5 bases separated the two germline ends. Germline V gives CDR1 SGHDN, CDR2 FVKESK. The CDR3 sequence: CASSQDSAYEQYF. The CDR3 bases are TGTGCCAGCAGCCAAGATTCCGCCTACGAGCAGTACTTC.

This rearrangement joins TRBV5-5 to TRBJ2-1; D is ambiguous. Trimming pared 0 bases from V and 6 bases from J, leaving 10 bases between. Looked up from germline, CDR1 is SGHKS and CDR2 is YYEKEE (reference sequence). CDR3 length: 14 residues. The CDR3 sequence: CASSLAVTPNEQFF. Here the CDR3 DNA reads TGTGCCAGCAGCTTGGCAGTGACTCCCAATGAGCAGTTCTTC.

The rearrangement uses TRBV5-1 and TRBJ2-7; 11 bases agree with TRBD2. The V gene end was trimmed by 4 bases and the J gene end by 3 bases; junction bases not matched to a gene: 3. The CDR3 is 14 residues long. Per germline, CDR1 SGHRS and CDR2 YFSETQ. CDR3 residues: CASSGGTSGYEQYF. The CDR3 DNA sequence: TGCGCCAGCAGCGGGGGGACTAGCGGCTACGAGCAGTACTTC. Looking up the rest from reference TRBV5-1 and TRBJ2-7 gives the full variable domain: KAGVTQTPRYLIKTRGQQVTLSCSPISGHRSVSWYQQTPGQGLQFLFEYFSETQRNKGNFPGRFSGRQFSNSRSEMNVSTLELGDSALYLCASSGGTSGYEQYFGPGTRLTVT.

This chain links TRBV5-1 with TRBJ2-7; weak D call: TRBD2 (5 bases). CDR1 is SGHRS and CDR2 is YFSETQ in the germline V gene. Trimming took off 4 bases at V and 2 bases at J, with 16 bases between the two ends. The CDR3 extends over 15 amino acids. Here the CDR3 reads CASSPRIGETYEQYF. CDR3 in DNA: TGCGCCAGCAGCCCGCGAATTGGGGAGACCTACGAGCAGTACTTC.

In this sample, this clone turned up a few times. The chain links TRBV5-4 to TRBJ2-7; TRBD2 matches at 8 bases. J gave up 3 bases and V 4 bases, and 9 bases lay outside the gene matches. Germline lookup yields CDR1 SGHNT and CDR2 YYREEE (reference sequence). The CDR3 consists of 15 residues. This CDR3 is CASSPGGSSDYEQYF. For the CDR3, the DNA is TGTGCCAGCAGCCCGGGGGGGTCCTCAGACTACGAGCAGTACTTC. The variable domain in full, completed from reference TRBV5-4 and TRBJ2-7, reads ETGVTQSPTHLIKTRGQQVTLRCSSQSGHNTVSWYQQALGQGPQFIFQYYREEENGRGNFPPRFSGLQFPNYSSELNVNALELDDSALYLCASSPGGSSDYEQYFGPGTRLTVT.

The chain employs TRBV6-5 and TRBJ1-1; TRBD1 matches 10 bases. V gave up 5 bases and J gave up 13 bases; unmatched junction bases: 4. The CDR3 has 11 residues. Germline loops: CDR1 MNHEY, CDR2 SVGAGI. Here the CDR3 reads CASSDRTGGFF. DNA of the CDR3: TGTGCCAGCAGTGACCGGACAGGGGGTTTCTTT.

The V and J genes are TRBV4-2 and TRBJ2-7, with unresolved D. CDR1 is LGHNA and CDR2 is YNFKEQ in the germline V gene. V lost 0 bases and J lost 4, with 4 bases in between. This CDR3 comprises 12 residues. The CDR3: CASSQDYYEQYF. In DNA, the CDR3 is TGTGCCAGCAGCCAAGATTATTACGAGCAGTACTTC.

The chain joins TRBV11-1 to TRBJ2-3; TRBD2 aligns across 10 bases. The CDR3 runs to 18 residues. V lost 1 base to trimming and J lost 3 bases; unmatched junction nucleotides: 10. Germline V CDR1 and CDR2: SGHAT, FQDESV (reference sequence). The chain's CDR3 is CASSLVVAGGSGTDTQYF. In nucleotides, the CDR3 is TGTGCCAGCAGCTTAGTTGTAGCGGGAGGCTCCGGGACAGATACGCAGTATTTT.

For the CDR3, the DNA is TGCGCCAGCAGCCAAGATATGACAGGGGGCGCTTGGGATACTGAAGCTTTCTTT. This translates into CASSQDMTGGAWDTEAFF. The V gene is TRBV4-3, the J gene TRBJ1-1, with TRBD1 matching 10 bases. CDR1 and CDR2 from the germline V gene are LGHNA and YSLEER. The J segment lost 5 bases and the V segment lost 0 bases, leaving 12 bases of the junction unmatched. The CDR3 has 18 residues.

This rearrangement joins TRBV2 to TRBJ2-2, with 10 positions matching TRBD2. The J segment lost 1 base and the V segment lost 6 bases, leaving 2 bases of the junction unmatched. The CDR3 spans 15 residues. Germline V gives CDR1 SNHLY, CDR2 FYNNEI. The DNA for the CDR3 is TGTGCCAGCAGAGGGACTAGCGTGAACACCGGGGAGCTGTTTTTT. It is translated as CASRGTSVNTGELFF.

The J gene is TRBJ2-3, the V gene TRBV5-1; 11 bases match TRBD2. The CDR3 has 15 amino acids. V shed 0 bases and J 5 bases; nucleotides not matched to a gene: 2. Germline V CDR1 and CDR2: SGHRS, YFSETQ. Here the CDR3 reads CASSLGLAGGDTQYF. As DNA, the CDR3 is TGCGCCAGCAGCTTGGGTCTAGCGGGAGGAGATACGCAGTATTTT.

The chain recombines TRBV29-1 with TRBJ2-1; 16 nucleotides align to TRBD2. J lost 9 bases, V lost 3 bases, and 11 bases had no gene match. The CDR3 is 17 amino acids. CDR1 and CDR2 (germline): SQVTM, ANQGSEA. CDR3 sequence reads: CSVEGLAGGLSFREQFF. The CDR3 coding sequence is TGCAGCGTTGAGGGACTAGCGGGAGGGCTCTCCTTCCGTGAGCAGTTCTTC.

The V call is TRBV30, the J call TRBJ2-6; D might be TRBD1 (5 bases). The V end was cut by 3 bases, the J end by 0 bases, with 21 bases between. The CDR3 contains 19 residues. Germline-derived CDR1 and CDR2 are GTSNPN and SVGIG (reference sequence). The CDR3 region has the DNA TGTGCCTGGAGCCCTCCGGCAGGAAGGGGAATCTCTGGGGCCAACGTCCTGACTTTC. Its protein product is CAWSPPAGRGISGANVLTF.

The rearrangement joins TRBV28 to TRBJ1-3; no clear D. Between the trimmed V and J ends, which lost 9 bases and 16 bases, there was a span of 19 bases. The CDR3 is made up of 11 amino acids. Germline CDR1 and CDR2: MDHEN and SYDVKM. CDR3 amino acids: CASSEGPVKYF. The CDR3 nucleotides read TGTGCCAGTAGCGAGGGCCCTGTCAAGTATTTT.

V and J are TRBV6-6 and TRBJ2-7, with 8 positions matching TRBD2. The CDR3 has 12 amino acids. Germline values: CDR1 MNHNY, CDR2 SVGAGI (reference sequence). V shed 8 bases, J shed 4 bases, and the junction held 4 bases outside the gene matches. The DNA of the CDR3 is TGTGCCAGCTGCACTAGCGGTTACGAGCAGTACTTC. Translation gives CASCTSGYEQYF.

The V and J genes are TRBV6-4 and TRBJ2-7, with 9 bases aligning to TRBD1. Unmatched junction bases numbered 0, after V lost 0 bases and J lost 6 bases. In germline, CDR1 is MRHNA, CDR2 SNTAGT. This CDR3 is built from 13 residues. Here the CDR3 DNA reads TGTGCCAGCAGTGACTCGGACAGGGGCGAGCAGTACTTC. This translates into CASSDSDRGEQYF.

This chain links TRBV14 with TRBJ2-3; TRBD2 matches at 8 bases. J lost 6 bases, V lost 5 bases, and 7 bases had no gene match. This CDR3 spans 14 amino acids. Germline CDR1 and CDR2: SGHDN and FVKESK. Here the CDR3 reads CASSERREVDTQYF. In nucleotides, the CDR3 is TGTGCCAGCAGCGAGAGGCGGGAGGTCGATACGCAGTATTTT.

This chain uses TRBV5-1 with TRBJ2-3; 13 positions agree with TRBD2. This CDR3 contains 18 residues. V lost 0 bases to trimming and J lost 4 bases; unmatched junction nucleotides: 8. Looked up from germline, CDR1 is SGHRS and CDR2 is YFSETQ. The CDR3 sequence: CASSLVVGLAGVADTQYF. The CDR3 DNA is TGCGCCAGCAGCTTGGTGGTTGGACTAGCGGGAGTCGCAGATACGCAGTATTTT.

The CDR3 DNA reads as TGCGCCAGCAGTCTAGCGGGAGAGTACAATGAGCAGTTCTTC. Translating it yields CASSLAGEYNEQFF. V gene TRBV5-1 combines with J gene TRBJ2-1, with 10 bases identical to TRBD2. The germline gives CDR1 SGHRS, CDR2 YFSETQ. The J segment lost 4 bases and the V segment lost 5 bases, leaving 3 bases of the junction unmatched. The CDR3 contains 14 residues.

This clone was detected only once. J is TRBJ2-6 and V is TRBV6-5; perhaps TRBD2 as D (5 bases). The length of the CDR3 is 16 residues. V was pared by 0 bases and J by 0 bases, with 6 bases between. Germline V gives CDR1 MNHEY, CDR2 SVGAGI. The DNA of the CDR3 is TGTGCCAGCAGTTACTCGAGGGTCTCTGGGGCCAACGTCCTGACTTTC. It encodes CASSYSRVSGANVLTF.

The J gene is TRBJ2-7, the V gene TRBV4-1; possibly TRBD1 for D (6 bases). The V and J ends lost 6 bases and 2 bases respectively, with 20 bases between them. In germline, CDR1 is MGHRA, CDR2 YSYEKL. This CDR3 spans 16 amino acids. The CDR3 sequence is CASSLTGLRGPYEQYF. The DNA for the CDR3 is TGCGCCAGCAGTCTTACAGGGTTACGAGGGCCCTACGAGCAGTACTTC.

V usage is TRBV27 and J usage is TRBJ1-2, with 10 bases aligning to TRBD1. The V segment lost 7 bases and the J segment 4 bases; nucleotides outside the gene matches: 12. The CDR3 sequence is 16 residues long. The germline gives CDR1 MNHEY, CDR2 SMNVEV (reference sequence). CDR3 sequence (DNA): TGTGCCAGCACCCTTCGTGGGACAGGGGTTAGCTATGGCTACACCTTC. Its protein is CASTLRGTGVSYGYTF.

The V and J genes are TRBV11-2 and TRBJ2-1; TRBD2 aligns across 9 bases. The CDR3 is made up of 17 amino acids. Trimming at V came to 5 bases and at J to 8 bases, leaving 16 bases not matched to a gene. The germline V gene has CDR1 SGHAT and CDR2 FQNNGV. The CDR3 protein is CASSTAGLAGIRDEQFF. CDR3 DNA sequence: TGTGCCAGCAGCACTGCTGGCCTAGCGGGAATTAGGGATGAGCAGTTCTTC.